Below are 5 T cell receptor beta chains sequenced from a single sample in a study of shared clonotypes between healthy human individuals. Libraries were prepared by immunoSEQ multiplex PCR; TCRdb keeps only in-frame clonotypes and omits some of them. The table includes approximately 2.5 million clones, just over 90% detected once. Source material: naive CD4+ T cells sorted from blood. Subset of the sample: CD45RA+ positively selected. The origin of the receptors is a man between 18 and 35 years old in good health.

The chain couples TRBV9 to TRBJ2-1, with D perhaps TRBD1 (5 bases). Germline CDR1 reads SGDLS; CDR2 reads YYNGEE. The CDR3 is 15 residues long. V was trimmed by 4 bases and J by 2 bases, leaving 13 bases between them. The chain's CDR3 is CASSLGALPYNEQFF. The CDR3 DNA reads as TGTGCCAGCAGCTTAGGGGCTCTCCCCTACAATGAGCAGTTCTTC. The full variable domain, with the rest looked up from reference TRBV9 and TRBJ2-1, is DSGVTQTPKHLITATGQRVTLRCSPRSGDLSVYWYQQSLDQGLQFLIQYYNGEERAKGNILERFSAQQFPDLHSELNLSSLELGDSALYFCASSLGALPYNEQFFGPGTRLTVL.

The chain combines TRBV25-1 with TRBJ2-3; no reliable D call. The CDR3 is made up of 13 amino acids. Trimming shortened V by 5 bases and J by 9 bases, and 15 bases separated the two germline ends. CDR1 and CDR2 from the germline V gene are MGHDK and SYGVNS. The CDR3 DNA is TGTGCCAGCAGTTCGGCTGGCTCCCCGACGCAGTATTTT. This gives the protein CASSSAGSPTQYF.

J is TRBJ2-7 and V is TRBV7-9; TRBD2 matches 7 bases. The germline V gene has CDR1 SEHNR and CDR2 FQNEAQ (reference sequence). J gave up 3 bases and V 3 bases, and 8 bases lay outside the gene matches. CDR3 length: 15 residues. CDR3 bases: TGTGCCAGCAGCTTTGTGGTGGGAGGGTACTACGAGCAGTACTTC. This codes for CASSFVVGGYYEQYF.

This chain links TRBV9 with TRBJ1-1; D gene uncertain. The CDR3 loop spans 13 amino acids. Trimming took off 0 bases at V and 8 bases at J, with 11 bases between the two ends. The germline V gene encodes CDR1 SGDLS and CDR2 YYNGEE. CDR3 region: CASSVEQIGEAFF. In nucleotides, the CDR3 is TGTGCCAGCAGCGTAGAACAAATTGGGGAAGCTTTCTTT.

The genes are TRBV29-1 and TRBJ1-4, with D possibly matching TRBD1 (5 bases). The CDR3 runs 13 residues. CDR1 SQVTM and CDR2 ANQGSEA come from the germline V gene. CDR3 in amino acids: CAGGRDGNEKLFF. The CDR3 DNA is TGCGCCGGCGGTAGGGACGGTAATGAAAAACTGTTTTTT.